This TCR beta chain was recovered during a study of blood T cell repertoires in COVID-19. CDR3 length equals 16 residues. The V end lost 0 bases, the J end lost 0 bases, and 10 bases lay between the germline ends. Germline CDR1 and CDR2: ENHRY and SYGVKD. Measured with immunoSEQ multiplex PCR; TCRdb has only the in-frame clones, and not every one. The table records approximately 70,000 clones, more than 85% of them present only once. Sample: peripheral blood. The sequence was obtained from a human donor with active COVID-19. The donor label of this sample is uncertain. The gene calls are TRBV10-3 and TRBJ2-3; D gene unclear. The DNA of the CDR3 is TGTGCCATCAGTGAGTCGTCGACAACTAGCACAGATACGCAGTATTTT. This translates into CAISESSTTSTDTQYF.